The clone carrying this T cell receptor beta chain has just a few counts. The antigen remains unidentified. The source of the sample is a study of identical twins. Whole-study results and caveats: The more abundant beta clonotypes in cord blood had fewer insertions, and memory repertoires did not show this. Cross-sectional statistical analysis, not tracking of the same donors, underpinned the conclusions.

With template switching, a universal primer site was added, and the cDNA carried unique molecular identifiers. TCRdb analysed the 5' RACE reads with MiXCR anew, one entry per CDR3 protein. The data contain around 250,000 distinct CDR3 sequences, about 9% of them singletons. V gave up 8 bases and J gave up 6 bases, with 8 bases separating them. Per the germline V gene, CDR1 is MDHEN and CDR2 is SYDVKM. The CDR3 loop spans 11 amino acids. These same records also appear under a second study, on yellow fever vaccine responses in identical twins.

This clonotype was obtained from a woman aged 18-29 years in good health. The sequencing sample was made of CD8+ T cells sorted from blood. V usage is TRBV28 and J usage is TRBJ1-5, with no clear D. The CDR3 DNA sequence: TGTGCCAGCGGCTTAACTCAGCCCCAGCATTTT. It codes for CASGLTQPQHF.